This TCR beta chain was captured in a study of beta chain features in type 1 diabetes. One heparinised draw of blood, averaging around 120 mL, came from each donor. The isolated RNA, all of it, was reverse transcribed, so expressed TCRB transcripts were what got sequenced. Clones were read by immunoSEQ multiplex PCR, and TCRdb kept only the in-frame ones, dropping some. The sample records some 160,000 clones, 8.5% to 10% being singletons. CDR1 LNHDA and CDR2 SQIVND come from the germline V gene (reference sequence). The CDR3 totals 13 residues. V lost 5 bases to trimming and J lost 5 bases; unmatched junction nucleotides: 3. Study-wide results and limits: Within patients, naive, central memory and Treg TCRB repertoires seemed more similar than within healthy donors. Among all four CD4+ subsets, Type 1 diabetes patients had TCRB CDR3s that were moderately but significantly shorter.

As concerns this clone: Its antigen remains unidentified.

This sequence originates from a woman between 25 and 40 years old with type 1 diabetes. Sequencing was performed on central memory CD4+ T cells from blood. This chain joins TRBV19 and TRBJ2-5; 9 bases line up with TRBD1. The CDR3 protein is CASSGQGMETQYF. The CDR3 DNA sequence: TGTGCCAGTAGTGGACAGGGGATGGAGACCCAGTACTTC.